One and the same sample provided the 29 T cell receptor beta chains below, sequenced in a study of blood T cell repertoires in COVID-19. Using immunoSEQ multiplex PCR, the repertoire was profiled, and TCRdb retains in-frame clones only, with some absent. The sample holds about 380,000 clones, about 85% seen once. Input material: peripheral blood. The receptors were sampled from a woman aged 18-29 years with acute or convalescent COVID-19.

J is TRBJ1-6 and V is TRBV19, with D uncertain. CDR3 size: 13 residues. Germline loops: CDR1 LNHDA, CDR2 SQIVND (reference sequence). The V and J ends lost 1 base and 9 bases respectively, with 7 bases between them. DNA of the CDR3: TGTGCCAGTAGTATAGCTGGAGGTTCACCCCTCCACTTT. It specifies CASSIAGGSPLHF.

The chain recombines TRBV4-1 with TRBJ2-2; 9 nucleotides line up with TRBD1. V lost 2 bases to trimming and J lost 4 bases; unmatched junction nucleotides: 8. In germline, CDR1 is MGHRA, CDR2 YSYEKL. This CDR3 contains 17 residues. CDR3 sequence (DNA): TGCGCCAGCAGCCAAACCACAGGGGGCGCGGGCACCGGGGAGCTGTTTTTT. Encoded protein: CASSQTTGGAGTGELFF.

V is TRBV9 and J is TRBJ1-2, with D perhaps matching TRBD1 (5 bases). The CDR3 is 13 residues long. The V end lost 3 bases, the J end lost 4 bases, and 10 bases lay between the germline ends. Per the germline V gene, CDR1 is SGDLS and CDR2 is YYNGEE. The CDR3 here is CASSGSQGYGYTF. The CDR3 DNA reads as TGTGCCAGCAGCGGCAGCCAGGGCTATGGCTACACCTTC. Full variable domain (rest looked up from reference TRBV9 and TRBJ1-2): DSGVTQTPKHLITATGQRVTLRCSPRSGDLSVYWYQQSLDQGLQFLIQYYNGEERAKGNILERFSAQQFPDLHSELNLSSLELGDSALYFCASSGSQGYGYTFGSGTRLTVV.

The rearrangement joins TRBV10-3 to TRBJ1-5; perhaps TRBD1 as D (5 bases). V shed 8 bases and J shed 2 bases, with 7 bases lying between them. Germline values: CDR1 ENHRY, CDR2 SYGVKD. The CDR3 spans 12 residues. The CDR3, as DNA: TGTGCCATCGGACAAGGCAATCAGCCCCAGCATTTT. Its protein is CAIGQGNQPQHF.

This chain links TRBV28 with TRBJ1-5, with D possibly TRBD1 on 6 matching bases. The CDR3 covers 16 residues. V was trimmed by 6 bases and J by 0 bases, leaving 15 bases between them. The germline gives CDR1 MDHEN, CDR2 SYDVKM. The CDR3 loop is CASRPPGVDSNQPQHF. DNA for the CDR3: TGTGCCAGCAGACCCCCAGGGGTAGATAGCAATCAGCCCCAGCATTTT.

The chain employs TRBV27 and TRBJ2-4, with D possibly TRBD2 on 6 matching bases. V was clipped by 1 base and J by 7 bases, with 11 bases between them. The CDR3 is 14 amino acids. Germline values: CDR1 MNHEY, CDR2 SMNVEV (reference sequence). The CDR3 region is CASSLLGGTNIQYF. In DNA, the CDR3 is TGTGCCAGCAGTTTATTAGGAGGGACGAACATTCAGTACTTC.

V gene TRBV28 combines with J gene TRBJ1-5; TRBD1 agrees at 8 bases. The germline CDR1 and CDR2 sequences are MDHEN and SYDVKM. V lost 3 bases, J lost 3 bases, and 4 bases stayed unmatched. This CDR3 contains 15 residues. CDR3 amino acids: CASSLDRETNQPQHF. The CDR3 nucleotides are TGTGCCAGCAGTTTGGACAGGGAGACCAATCAGCCCCAGCATTTT.

CDR3 residues: CASCLGTGYNSPLHF. CDR3 DNA: TGTGCCAGCTGCTTGGGGACAGGGTATAATTCACCCCTCCACTTT. This chain connects TRBV6-6 to TRBJ1-6; TRBD1 matches at 9 bases. Per the germline V gene, CDR1 is MNHNY and CDR2 is SVGAGI (reference sequence). Germline trimming cut 8 bases from V and 4 bases from J; bases unmatched to any gene: 6. The CDR3 length is 15 residues.

This clone was observed a single time. This sequence joins TRBV11-2 and TRBJ2-7; 11 positions agree with TRBD1. This CDR3 contains 14 residues. Trimming at V came to 5 bases and at J to 5 bases, leaving 5 bases not matched to a gene. The germline gives CDR1 SGHAT, CDR2 FQNNGV. The CDR3 DNA sequence: TGTGCCAGCAGCCCGGGACAGGGGGTAGACGAGCAGTACTTC. It encodes CASSPGQGVDEQYF.

The chain is built from TRBV2 and TRBJ1-2; 7 bases fit TRBD1. This CDR3 comprises 18 residues. The trim removed 2 bases at V and 0 bases at J, leaving 12 bases unmatched. Germline V gives CDR1 SNHLY, CDR2 FYNNEI. Here the CDR3 reads CASSEFGYPGQPNYGYTF. In nucleotides, the CDR3 is TGTGCCAGCAGTGAATTTGGGTATCCGGGACAGCCTAACTATGGCTACACCTTC.

The chain combines TRBV19 with TRBJ2-7; TRBD2 is a possible D gene (5 bases). The CDR3 runs 13 residues. The ends were cut back, 4 bases at V and 0 bases at J, with 7 bases in the middle. From germline, CDR1 is LNHDA and CDR2 SQIVND (reference sequence). The CDR3 sequence is CASSNGLSYEQYF. DNA for the CDR3: TGTGCCAGTAGTAACGGACTCTCCTACGAGCAGTACTTC.

This chain connects TRBV19 to TRBJ1-2; D may be TRBD1 (6 bases). The germline V gene encodes CDR1 LNHDA and CDR2 SQIVND (reference sequence). The CDR3 totals 16 residues. Trimming cost V 2 bases and J 6 bases, with 19 bases left between them. The CDR3, as DNA: TGTGCCAGTAGTATATTCACGGGACACGAGGCGGATGGCTACACCTTC. This codes for CASSIFTGHEADGYTF.

This clone was detected only a few times. This chain joins TRBV4-1 and TRBJ2-7; D is perhaps TRBD1 (5 bases). Germline V CDR1 and CDR2: MGHRA, YSYEKL. The CDR3 sequence is 13 residues long. V lost 1 base, J lost 4 bases, and 8 bases lay in between. Here the CDR3 DNA reads TGCGCCAGCAGCCAAGGGGGCCATTACGAGCAGTACTTC. Amino acids: CASSQGGHYEQYF.

The chain joins TRBV24-1 to TRBJ2-2; a possible D gene is TRBD1 (5 bases). The V end was cut by 0 bases, the J end by 4 bases, with 11 bases between. This CDR3 region has 16 residues. Per germline, CDR1 KGHDR and CDR2 SFDVKD. CDR3 protein: CATSDLRQGGTGELFF. The CDR3 coding sequence is TGTGCCACCAGTGATTTGAGGCAGGGTGGCACCGGGGAGCTGTTTTTT.

This chain connects TRBV1 to TRBJ2-2; TRBD2, as called in the table, went unchecked against the DNA. TRBV1 is labeled a pseudogene. This CDR3 spans 17 amino acids. CDR3 amino acids: CTSSQDVISENTGELFF. In DNA, the CDR3 is TGCACCAGCAGCCAAGATGTCATTAGCGAGAACACCGGGGAGCTGTTTTTT.

The chain carries TRBV28 and TRBJ2-1, with D maybe TRBD2 (6 bases). The CDR3 is 15 amino acids. Germline CDR1 MDHEN, CDR2 SYDVKM. The V gene lost 5 bases and the J gene lost 5 bases, with 16 bases spanning the gap. CDR3 in DNA: TGTGCCAGCAGTCCCCCGGAGGGCCCCCACAATGAGCAGTTCTTC. It encodes CASSPPEGPHNEQFF.

The chain links TRBV5-4 to TRBJ2-5, with D tentatively TRBD2 (6 bases). Germline V gives CDR1 SGHNT, CDR2 YYREEE (reference sequence). Trimming removed 2 bases at V and 2 bases at J, with 13 bases between. CDR3 length equals 15 residues. CDR3 sequence: CASSLLPGVQETQYF. The CDR3, as DNA: TGTGCCAGCAGCTTATTACCGGGAGTTCAAGAGACCCAGTACTTC.

This sequence joins TRBV6-1 and TRBJ1-4; possible D gene TRBD1, 5 bases. V lost 3 bases to trimming and J lost 4 bases, with 12 bases between them. Germline V gene lookup returns CDR1 MNHNS and CDR2 SASEGT. The CDR3 consists of 15 residues. This CDR3 is CASSDADKYNEKLFF. The CDR3 DNA is TGTGCCAGCAGTGACGCGGACAAATATAATGAAAAACTGTTTTTT.

J is TRBJ1-3 and V is TRBV7-2; 8 nucleotides match TRBD1. V lost 1 base, J lost 2 bases, and 4 bases stayed unmatched. The CDR3 is 16 amino acids. The V gene's germline CDR1 is SGHTA and CDR2 FQGNSA. CDR3 residues: CASSLGMTGAGNTIYF. CDR3 DNA sequence: TGTGCCAGCAGCTTAGGGATGACAGGGGCTGGAAACACCATATATTTT.

V usage is TRBV6-9 and J usage is TRBJ1-3; 8 bases line up with TRBD1. The V gene's germline CDR1 is MNHGY and CDR2 SVAAGI. The CDR3 contains 15 residues. Trimming cost V 8 bases and J 6 bases; bases outside gene matches: 12. The CDR3 nucleotides are TGTGCCAGCGCCCTCCTGGGGACAGGAGCAAACACCATATATTTT. Protein sequence: CASALLGTGANTIYF.

The J gene is TRBJ1-3, the V gene TRBV7-2; D remains unclear. The length of the CDR3 is 16 residues. The ends were cut back, 1 base at V and 0 bases at J, with 10 bases in the middle. Germline lookup yields CDR1 SGHTA and CDR2 FQGNSA. The CDR3 DNA reads as TGTGCCAGCAGCTTAGTTGAGGGCCTCTCTGGAAACACCATATATTTT. It specifies CASSLVEGLSGNTIYF.

The rearrangement joins TRBV4-1 to TRBJ2-2; D not resolved. V was trimmed by 1 base and J by 3 bases, leaving 6 bases between them. The CDR3 runs to 14 residues. Germline loops: CDR1 MGHRA, CDR2 YSYEKL. The CDR3, as DNA: TGCGCCAGCAGCCAAGCGGTAGACACCGGGGAGCTGTTTTTT. Encoded protein: CASSQAVDTGELFF.

V is TRBV28 and J is TRBJ1-6; 7 positions match TRBD1. Germline V CDR1 and CDR2: MDHEN, SYDVKM. The CDR3 totals 15 residues. The V segment lost 5 bases and the J segment 5 bases; nucleotides outside the gene matches: 6. CDR3 in DNA: TGTGCCAGCAGTCGTAGGGACAGAGATAATTCACCCCTCCACTTT. Translation gives CASSRRDRDNSPLHF.

This clone was observed many times. V gene TRBV5-6 combines with J gene TRBJ1-2; D possibly corresponds to TRBD1 (5 bases). Looked up from germline, CDR1 is SGHDT and CDR2 is YYEEEE. This CDR3 region has 15 residues. V dropped 5 bases and J dropped 1 base, with 15 bases sitting between them. The CDR3 coding sequence is TGTGCCAGCAGGCGCGACAGTCTTCTTAACTATGGCTACACCTTC. Encoded protein: CASRRDSLLNYGYTF.

The V gene is TRBV19, the J gene TRBJ2-7; possible D gene TRBD2, 6 bases. The CDR3 consists of 14 residues. Germline CDR1 and CDR2: LNHDA and SQIVND (reference sequence). V lost 0 bases to trimming and J lost 1 base, with 7 bases between them. This CDR3 reads CASSIDGTSYEQYF. The CDR3 nucleotides read TGTGCCAGTAGTATAGACGGGACTTCCTACGAGCAGTACTTC. Using reference TRBV19 and TRBJ2-7 for the parts outside the CDR3, the full variable domain is DGGITQSPKYLFRKEGQNVTLSCEQNLNHDAMYWYRQDPGQGLRLIYYSQIVNDFQKGDIAEGYSVSREKKESFPLTVTSAQKNPTAFYLCASSIDGTSYEQYFGPGTRLTVT.

Only a few counts were recorded for this clone. The gene calls are TRBV7-8 and TRBJ2-7; possible D gene TRBD1, 6 bases. This CDR3 spans 16 amino acids. V was shortened by 2 bases and J by 5 bases, with 19 bases between the two germline ends. From germline, CDR1 is SGHVS and CDR2 FQNEAQ. The CDR3 is CASSLSGQGSGHEQYF. The CDR3 DNA sequence: TGTGCCAGCAGCTTAAGTGGCCAGGGGAGTGGCCACGAGCAGTACTTC.

V and J are TRBV5-6 and TRBJ2-3; TRBD2 agrees at 10 bases. The CDR3 has 15 residues. Germline CDR1 SGHDT, CDR2 YYEEEE. Trimming removed 3 bases from V and 0 bases from J; junction bases left unmatched: 1. The CDR3 DNA reads as TGTGCCAGCAGCTCAGCGGGGGGGAGCACAGATACGCAGTATTTT. It specifies CASSSAGGSTDTQYF.

The rearrangement uses TRBV6-5 and TRBJ2-1, with TRBD1 matching over 8 bases. This CDR3 is 15 amino acids long. J gave up 3 bases and V 2 bases, and 3 bases lay outside the gene matches. The germline CDR1 and CDR2 sequences are MNHEY and SVGAGI. In nucleotides, the CDR3 is TGTGCCAGCAGTTACGGACAGGGTGACTACAATGAGCAGTTCTTC. It codes for CASSYGQGDYNEQFF.

The V gene is TRBV5-6, the J gene TRBJ1-3; D remains unclear. The CDR3 has 17 amino acids. V dropped 3 bases and J dropped 4 bases, with 20 bases sitting between them. The germline CDR1 and CDR2 sequences are SGHDT and YYEEEE. The CDR3 loop reads CASSSLPGLARGNTIYF. Written as DNA, the CDR3 is TGTGCCAGCAGCTCGTTACCGGGCCTAGCAAGGGGAAACACCATATATTTT.